The 19 T cell receptor beta chains below were found in one sample sequenced in a study of blood T cell repertoires in COVID-19. Generated by immunoSEQ multiplex PCR, the TCRdb table keeps only in-frame clones and is missing some. The table records approximately 61,000 clones, 88% of them present only once. Material for sequencing was peripheral blood. Receptors originate from a woman aged 80 or older with active COVID-19.

The chain joins TRBV5-1 to TRBJ1-1, with TRBD1 matching 7 bases. In germline, CDR1 is SGHRS, CDR2 YFSETQ. V lost 3 bases, J lost 1 base, and 3 bases stayed unmatched. There are 14 residues in the CDR3. The chain's CDR3 is CASSSDRANTEAFF. For the CDR3, the DNA is TGCGCCAGCAGCTCCGACAGGGCGAACACTGAAGCTTTCTTT.

The genes are TRBV5-1 and TRBJ2-1, with D perhaps TRBD2 (6 bases). CDR1 SGHRS and CDR2 YFSETQ come from the germline V gene. The CDR3 sequence is 15 residues long. Trimming cost V 0 bases and J 3 bases, with 10 bases left between them. CDR3 bases: TGCGCCAGCAGCTTGGCCCCGGGGGTCTACAATGAGCAGTTCTTC. Translating it yields CASSLAPGVYNEQFF. Together with reference TRBV5-1 and TRBJ2-1, the CDR3 gives the full variable domain: KAGVTQTPRYLIKTRGQQVTLSCSPISGHRSVSWYQQTPGQGLQFLFEYFSETQRNKGNFPGRFSGRQFSNSRSEMNVSTLELGDSALYLCASSLAPGVYNEQFFGPGTRLTVL.

V and J are TRBV6-5 and TRBJ1-6; no firm D call. V lost 1 base and J 7 bases, leaving 8 bases between the germline ends. Germline V gives CDR1 MNHEY, CDR2 SVGAGI. The CDR3 is made up of 14 amino acids. The DNA of the CDR3 is TGTGCCAGCAGTTACTTCCGGGGAAATTCACCCCTCCACTTT. Translating gives CASSYFRGNSPLHF.

This rearrangement joins TRBV4-2 to TRBJ1-1; D is uncertain. Germline V CDR1 and CDR2: LGHNA, YNFKEQ. This CDR3 has 14 residues. Trimming took off 2 bases at V and 2 bases at J, with 9 bases between the two ends. The CDR3 sequence: CASSQQFSNTEAFF. Here the CDR3 DNA reads TGTGCCAGCAGCCAACAGTTCAGTAACACTGAAGCTTTCTTT.

The chain uses TRBV5-4 and TRBJ2-3, with 10 bases identical to TRBD2. After removal of 3 bases from V and 1 base from J, the junction contained 5 bases not matched to a gene. Looked up from germline, CDR1 is SGHNT and CDR2 is YYREEE (reference sequence). The CDR3 runs to 16 residues. DNA for the CDR3: TGTGCCAGCAGCTCTGTTAGCGGGGGGCGCACAGATACGCAGTATTTT. It codes for CASSSVSGGRTDTQYF.

The chain joins TRBV6-5 to TRBJ1-4, with D maybe TRBD1 (5 bases). CDR1 and CDR2 from the germline V gene are MNHEY and SVGAGI. Trimming pared 7 bases from V and 7 bases from J, leaving 16 bases between. The CDR3 has 14 residues. CDR3 DNA sequence: TGTGCCAGCATGTCGTGGCAGGGTCTTGAAAAACTGTTTTTT. Translation gives CASMSWQGLEKLFF.

J is TRBJ1-2 and V is TRBV30; 7 nucleotides line up with TRBD1. This CDR3 is 14 amino acids long. Trimming at V came to 1 base and at J to 0 bases, leaving 2 bases not matched to a gene. Germline V gives CDR1 GTSNPN, CDR2 SVGIG (reference sequence). The CDR3 nucleotides read TGTGCCTGGAGTGGGGACAGTGCTAACTATGGCTACACCTTC. Its translation is CAWSGDSANYGYTF. Variable domain in full (rest from reference TRBV30 and TRBJ1-2): SQTIHQWPATLVQPVGSPLSLECTVEGTSNPNLYWYRQAAGRGLQLLFYSVGIGQISSEVPQNLSASRPQDRQFILSSKKLLLSDSGFYLCAWSGDSANYGYTFGSGTRLTVV.

This clone was recorded a few times. The V and J genes are TRBV30 and TRBJ2-7; no reliable D call. The germline CDR1 and CDR2 sequences are GTSNPN and SVGIG (reference sequence). The CDR3 has 10 residues. Trimming removed 1 base at V and 5 bases at J, with 3 bases between. Here the CDR3 DNA reads TGTGCCTGGAGTGGGCACGAGCAGTACTTC. Translated, it gives CAWSGHEQYF.

The chain uses TRBV6-1 and TRBJ1-1, with TRBD1 matching 8 bases. The CDR3 has 13 amino acids. J was trimmed by 8 bases and V by 2 bases; bases with no gene match: 4. Germline V gene sequence: CDR1 MNHNS, CDR2 SASEGT. In DNA, the CDR3 is TGTGCCAGCAGTGAAAGGCGGGACAGGGAAGCTTTCTTT. Translating gives CASSERRDREAFF.

The genes are TRBV7-9 and TRBJ2-1, with 8 bases aligning to TRBD2. Per the germline V gene, CDR1 is SEHNR and CDR2 is FQNEAQ (reference sequence). V lost 1 base to trimming and J lost 7 bases; unmatched junction nucleotides: 6. The CDR3 loop spans 15 amino acids. CDR3 residues: CASSLVSGGQNEQFF. The CDR3 region has the DNA TGTGCCAGCAGCTTAGTTTCGGGGGGGCAGAATGAGCAGTTCTTC.

The chain is built from TRBV5-1 and TRBJ2-5; the match to TRBD2 covers 14 bases. Unmatched junction bases numbered 4, after V lost 2 bases and J lost 1 base. The length of the CDR3 is 17 residues. Germline-derived CDR1 and CDR2 are SGHRS and YFSETQ. The CDR3 bases are TGCGCCAGCAGCTTAGGACTAGCGGGGGGTAGCCAAGAGACCCAGTACTTC. Translated: CASSLGLAGGSQETQYF. The whole variable domain, filled in from reference TRBV5-1 and TRBJ2-5, reads KAGVTQTPRYLIKTRGQQVTLSCSPISGHRSVSWYQQTPGQGLQFLFEYFSETQRNKGNFPGRFSGRQFSNSRSEMNVSTLELGDSALYLCASSLGLAGGSQETQYFGPGTRLLVL.

For the CDR3, the DNA is TGTGCCAGCAGCCTTACTAGCGGGGGGGAGGGGACCCAGTACTTC. Translation: CASSLTSGGEGTQYF. V gene TRBV3-1 (or the pseudogene TRBV3-2) combines with J gene TRBJ2-5, with 13 positions matching TRBD2. Germline CDR1 and CDR2: LGHDT and YNNKEL (reference sequence). CDR3 size: 15 residues. V was clipped by 4 bases and J by 7 bases; unmatched bases: 6.

J is TRBJ1-2 and V is TRBV2; D not certain. The V end was cut by 7 bases, the J end by 4 bases, with 10 bases between. This CDR3 has 12 amino acids. Germline-derived CDR1 and CDR2 are SNHLY and FYNNEI. CDR3 amino acids: CASTFEGYGYTF. CDR3 nucleotide sequence: TGTGCCAGCACATTCGAGGGCTATGGCTACACCTTC.

The sample holds one count of this clone. The chain recombines TRBV24-1 with TRBJ2-7, with 12 bases identical to TRBD1. The J segment lost 7 bases and the V segment lost 3 bases, leaving 6 bases of the junction unmatched. Germline V gene lookup returns CDR1 KGHDR and CDR2 SFDVKD. This CDR3 is built from 15 residues. CDR3 coding DNA: TGTGCCACCAGTGATCCGGGACAGGGGGCTTATGAGCAGTACTTC. Protein: CATSDPGQGAYEQYF.

The chain employs TRBV5-1 and TRBJ2-3, with 11 bases identical to TRBD2. Germline V gives CDR1 SGHRS, CDR2 YFSETQ. The V and J ends lost 0 bases and 5 bases, in that order; junction bases with no gene match: 5. This CDR3 is built from 16 residues. The CDR3 spells CASSLGLAGGVDTQYF. CDR3 coding DNA: TGCGCCAGCAGCTTGGGCCTAGCGGGGGGAGTAGATACGCAGTATTTT. The entire variable domain, with the rest obtained from reference TRBV5-1 and TRBJ2-3, is as follows: KAGVTQTPRYLIKTRGQQVTLSCSPISGHRSVSWYQQTPGQGLQFLFEYFSETQRNKGNFPGRFSGRQFSNSRSEMNVSTLELGDSALYLCASSLGLAGGVDTQYFGPGTRLTVL.

The rearrangement links TRBV28 to TRBJ1-2, with D possibly being TRBD1 (6 bases). CDR3 length equals 14 residues. V gave up 3 bases and J gave up 5 bases, with 13 bases separating them. Germline-derived CDR1 and CDR2 are MDHEN and SYDVKM. CDR3: CASSLPGAPYGYTF. CDR3 in DNA: TGTGCCAGCAGTTTGCCAGGGGCCCCGTATGGCTACACCTTC.

The chain employs TRBV6-4 and TRBJ2-7; D possibly corresponds to TRBD2 (6 bases). The CDR3 consists of 15 residues. Between the trimmed V and J ends, which lost 6 bases and 3 bases, there was a span of 18 bases. Germline assignment: CDR1 MRHNA and CDR2 SNTAGT. The CDR3 region has the DNA TGTGCCAGCAGCGCCGTCAGGGCTAGCGTCTACGAGCAGTACTTC. Translating it yields CASSAVRASVYEQYF.

This chain connects TRBV7-8 to TRBJ2-7; TRBD2 aligns across 11 bases. The germline V gene encodes CDR1 SGHVS and CDR2 FQNEAQ. V lost 4 bases and J lost 6; bases outside the gene matches: 11. This CDR3 comprises 16 residues. The CDR3 DNA reads TGTGCCAGCAGCTCCTTGTTTGGGCTAGCGGGGGGCGAGCAGTACTTC. It is translated as CASSSLFGLAGGEQYF. Using reference TRBV7-8 and TRBJ2-7 for the parts outside the CDR3, the full variable domain is GAGVSQSPRYKVAKRGQDVALRCDPISGHVSLFWYQQALGQGPEFLTYFQNEAQLDKSGLPSDRFFAERPEGSVSTLKIQRTQQEDSAVYLCASSSLFGLAGGEQYFGPGTRLTVT.

The rearrangement joins TRBV2 to TRBJ1-6; D is possibly TRBD1 (6 bases). Germline lookup yields CDR1 SNHLY and CDR2 FYNNEI. The ends were cut back, 6 bases at V and 5 bases at J, with 11 bases in the middle. The CDR3 contains 14 residues. The CDR3 bases are TGTGCCAGCAGGCTACAGGGAGATAATTCACCCCTCCACTTT. Translation gives CASRLQGDNSPLHF.